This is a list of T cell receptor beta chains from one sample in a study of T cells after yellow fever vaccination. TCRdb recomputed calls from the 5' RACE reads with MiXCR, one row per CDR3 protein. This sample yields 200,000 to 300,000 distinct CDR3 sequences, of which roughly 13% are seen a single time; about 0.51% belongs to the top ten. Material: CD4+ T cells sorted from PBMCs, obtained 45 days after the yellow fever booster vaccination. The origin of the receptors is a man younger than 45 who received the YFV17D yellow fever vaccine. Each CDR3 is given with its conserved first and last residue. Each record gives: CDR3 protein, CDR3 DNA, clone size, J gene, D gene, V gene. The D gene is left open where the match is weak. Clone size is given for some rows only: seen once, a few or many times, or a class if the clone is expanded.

CDR3: CASSLVLAGANEQFF; DNA: TGCGCCAGCAGCTTGGTACTAGCGGGAGCCAATGAGCAGTTCTTC; size: -; J: TRBJ2-1; D: TRBD2; V: TRBV5-1
CDR3: CASSYSAGNYGYTF; DNA: TGTGCCAGCAGTTACTCGGCCGGAAACTATGGCTACACCTTC; size: -; J: TRBJ1-2; D: -; V: TRBV6-5
CDR3: CASSFLAGAPGELFF; DNA: TGCGCCAGCAGTTTTCTAGCGGGAGCTCCCGGGGAGCTGTTTTTT; size: -; J: TRBJ2-2; D: TRBD2; V: TRBV5-1
CDR3: CASSLVASYEQYF; DNA: TGTGCCAGCAGTTTAGTCGCCTCCTACGAGCAGTACTTC; size: few; J: TRBJ2-7; D: -; V: TRBV7-8
CDR3: CASSLSVRAGVMTDTQYF; DNA: TGTGCCAGCAGCCTTAGCGTTCGGGCGGGAGTGATGACAGATACGCAGTATTTT; size: -; J: TRBJ2-3; D: TRBD2; V: TRBV7-2
CDR3: CASSFRGSGRAPYNEQFF; DNA: TGTGCCAGCAGCTTCCGTGGTAGCGGGAGGGCCCCCTACAATGAGCAGTTCTTC; size: -; J: TRBJ2-1; D: TRBD2; V: TRBV5-6
CDR3: CSALRGFNSPLHF; DNA: TGCAGTGCCCTGAGGGGGTTTAATTCACCCCTCCACTTT; size: -; J: TRBJ1-6; D: -; V: TRBV20-1
CDR3: CSAREGVAKNIQYF; DNA: TGCAGTGCTAGAGAGGGGGTGGCCAAAAACATTCAGTACTTC; size: few; J: TRBJ2-4; D: -; V: TRBV20-1
CDR3: CASSPGSTPHNEQFF; DNA: TGTGCCAGCAGCCCCGGGTCCACCCCTCACAATGAGCAGTTCTTC; size: many; J: TRBJ2-1; D: -; V: TRBV12-3/TRBV12-4
CDR3: CASSAYVGEQYF; DNA: TGTGCCAGCAGCGCCTACGTGGGCGAGCAGTACTTC; size: few; J: TRBJ2-7; D: -; V: TRBV5-6
CDR3: CASSSALAGGPVF; DNA: TGTGCCAGCAGCTCGGCACTAGCGGGAGGGCCCGTTTTT; size: -; J: TRBJ2-3; D: TRBD2; V: TRBV7-2
CDR3: CASSTGQVYRGEQYF; DNA: TGCGCCAGCAGCACGGGGCAGGTCTACCGGGGCGAGCAGTACTTC; size: -; J: TRBJ2-7; D: -; V: TRBV5-1
CDR3: CASSTPAGTGKQSPLHF; DNA: TGTGCCAGCAGCACGCCGGCAGGGACAGGGAAACAATCACCCCTCCACTTT; size: -; J: TRBJ1-6; D: TRBD1; V: TRBV9
CDR3: CASSSQGDTQYF; DNA: TGTGCCAGCAGCTCCCAGGGGGACACGCAGTATTTT; size: -; J: TRBJ2-3; D: TRBD1; V: TRBV7-3
CDR3: CASSLRDITDTQYF; DNA: TGTGCCAGCAGTCTCCGGGACATCACAGATACGCAGTATTTT; size: -; J: TRBJ2-3; D: -; V: TRBV27